This passage covers 4 T cell receptor beta chains from one sample sequenced in a study of CD8 T cells in ankylosing spondylitis. Study-level findings and limits: Blood of patients with ankylosing spondylitis appeared to be characterized by a TCR beta motif of several highly homologous variants.

These receptors have no known antigen. TCRdb itself ran the 5' RACE reads through MiXCR, one entry per CDR3 protein. The table has around 130,000 distinct CDR3 sequences, roughly a sixth seen once; the top ten hold roughly 30%. Sequenced material: blood, either unsorted or a sorted T cell fraction (not recorded which). The receptors were gathered from a male donor with ankylosing spondylitis.

This clonotype turned up a few times. The chain is built from TRBV6-5 and TRBJ2-7; no reliable D call. The V gene's germline CDR1 is MNHEY and CDR2 SVGAGI. The V end lost 2 bases, the J end lost 1 base, and 9 bases lay between the germline ends. The CDR3 covers 14 residues. The CDR3: CASSYLGKSYEQYF. Written as DNA, the CDR3 is TGTGCCAGCAGTTACCTGGGAAAATCCTACGAGCAGTACTTC.

The chain combines TRBV28 with TRBJ2-5, with 12 bases aligning to TRBD1. V trimming: 0 bases; J trimming: 5 bases; junction bases outside the gene matches: 7. The CDR3 length is 17 residues. CDR1 is MDHEN and CDR2 is SYDVKM in the germline V gene. The DNA of the CDR3 is TGTGCCAGCAGTTTATGGTATAGGGGACAGGGGGCGGAGACCCAGTACTTC. Protein: CASSLWYRGQGAETQYF.

The chain uses TRBV20-1 and TRBJ2-1; TRBD2 matches 12 bases. CDR1 DFQATT and CDR2 SNEGSKA come from the germline V gene (reference sequence). V trimming: 3 bases; J trimming: 4 bases; junction bases outside the gene matches: 4. This CDR3 is built from 15 residues. The chain's CDR3 is CSASDGLAGYNEQFF. CDR3 DNA sequence: TGCAGTGCTAGCGACGGACTAGCGGGATACAATGAGCAGTTCTTC.

The chain is built from TRBV19 and TRBJ2-1, with TRBD1 identical over 8 bases. The CDR3 runs 15 residues. The V gene's germline CDR1 is LNHDA and CDR2 SQIVND (reference sequence). The trim removed 2 bases at V and 5 bases at J, leaving 5 bases unmatched. CDR3 nucleotides: TGTGCCAGTAGTATAATCCAGGGGGCTGACAATGAGCAGTTCTTC. Translated, it gives CASSIIQGADNEQFF.